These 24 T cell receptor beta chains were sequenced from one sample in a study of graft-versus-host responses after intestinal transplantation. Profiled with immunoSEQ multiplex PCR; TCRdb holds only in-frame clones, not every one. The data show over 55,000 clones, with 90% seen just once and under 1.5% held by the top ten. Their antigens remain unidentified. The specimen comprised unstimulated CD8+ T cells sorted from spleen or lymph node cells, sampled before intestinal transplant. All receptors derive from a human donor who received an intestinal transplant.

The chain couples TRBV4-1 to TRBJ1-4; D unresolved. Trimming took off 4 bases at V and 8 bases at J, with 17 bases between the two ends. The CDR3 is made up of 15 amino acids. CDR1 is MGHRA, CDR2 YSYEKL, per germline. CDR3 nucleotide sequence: TGCGCCAGCAGCCCCGGCGGGGATGGTCGGGAAAAACTGTTTTTT. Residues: CASSPGGDGREKLFF.

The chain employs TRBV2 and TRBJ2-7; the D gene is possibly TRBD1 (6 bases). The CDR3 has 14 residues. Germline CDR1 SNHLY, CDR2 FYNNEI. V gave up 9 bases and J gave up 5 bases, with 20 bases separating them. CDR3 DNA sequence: TGTGCCAGTCGTGGGTTTGGACAGTTCAACGAGCAGTACTTC. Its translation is CASRGFGQFNEQYF.

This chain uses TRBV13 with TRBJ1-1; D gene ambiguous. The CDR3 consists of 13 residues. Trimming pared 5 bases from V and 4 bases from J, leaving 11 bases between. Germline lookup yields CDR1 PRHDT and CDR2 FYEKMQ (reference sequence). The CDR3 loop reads CASSAERVTEAFF. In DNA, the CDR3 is TGTGCCAGCAGCGCGGAGCGGGTCACTGAAGCTTTCTTT. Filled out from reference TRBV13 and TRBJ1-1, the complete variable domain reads AAGVIQSPRHLIKEKRETATLKCYPIPRHDTVYWYQQGPGQDPQFLISFYEKMQSDKGSIPDRFSAQQFSDYHSELNMSSLELGDSALYFCASSAERVTEAFFGQGTRLTVV.

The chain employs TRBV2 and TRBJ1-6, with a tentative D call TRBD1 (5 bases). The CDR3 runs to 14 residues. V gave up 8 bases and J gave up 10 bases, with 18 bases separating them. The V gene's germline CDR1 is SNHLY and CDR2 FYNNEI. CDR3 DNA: TGTGCCAGCGAACAGGATCCTCAGGGCTCACCCCTCCACTTT. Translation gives CASEQDPQGSPLHF.

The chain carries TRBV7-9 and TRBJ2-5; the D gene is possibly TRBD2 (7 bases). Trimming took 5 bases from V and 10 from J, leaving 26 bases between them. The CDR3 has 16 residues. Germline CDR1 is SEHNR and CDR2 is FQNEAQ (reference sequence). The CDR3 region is CASSDYGGGEEGGQYF. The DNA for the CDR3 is TGTGCCAGCAGCGACTACGGAGGGGGGGAAGAGGGGGGCCAGTACTTC.

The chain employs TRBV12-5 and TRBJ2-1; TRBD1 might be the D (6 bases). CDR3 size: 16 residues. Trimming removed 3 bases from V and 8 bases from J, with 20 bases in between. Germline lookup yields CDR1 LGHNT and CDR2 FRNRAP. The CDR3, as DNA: TGTGCTAGTGGTTTCTCTGACAGGACTTACTTCGATGAGCAGTTCTTC. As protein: CASGFSDRTYFDEQFF.

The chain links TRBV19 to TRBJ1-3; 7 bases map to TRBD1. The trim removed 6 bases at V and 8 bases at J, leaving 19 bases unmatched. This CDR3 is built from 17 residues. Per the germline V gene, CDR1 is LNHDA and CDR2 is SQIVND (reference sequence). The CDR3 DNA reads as TGTGCCAGTAGATCATACGACAGGGCGATCACCGAAGACACCATATATTTT. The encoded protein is CASRSYDRAITEDTIYF. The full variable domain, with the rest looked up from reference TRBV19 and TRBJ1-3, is DGGITQSPKYLFRKEGQNVTLSCEQNLNHDAMYWYRQDPGQGLRLIYYSQIVNDFQKGDIAEGYSVSREKKESFPLTVTSAQKNPTAFYLCASRSYDRAITEDTIYFGEGSWLTVV.

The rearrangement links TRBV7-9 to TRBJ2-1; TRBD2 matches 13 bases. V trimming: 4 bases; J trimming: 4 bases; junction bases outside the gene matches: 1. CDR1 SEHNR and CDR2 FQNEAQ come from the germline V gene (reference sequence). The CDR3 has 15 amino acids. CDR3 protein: CASSWTSGGYNEQFF. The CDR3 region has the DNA TGTGCCAGCAGCTGGACTAGCGGGGGATACAATGAGCAGTTCTTC.

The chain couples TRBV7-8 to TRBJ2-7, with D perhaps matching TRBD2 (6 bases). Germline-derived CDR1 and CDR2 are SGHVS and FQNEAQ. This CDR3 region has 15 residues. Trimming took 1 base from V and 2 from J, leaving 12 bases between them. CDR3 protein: CASSLVADYTYEQYF. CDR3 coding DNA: TGTGCCAGCAGCTTAGTCGCGGACTACACCTACGAGCAGTACTTC. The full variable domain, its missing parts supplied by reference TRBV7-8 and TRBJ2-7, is GAGVSQSPRYKVAKRGQDVALRCDPISGHVSLFWYQQALGQGPEFLTYFQNEAQLDKSGLPSDRFFAERPEGSVSTLKIQRTQQEDSAVYLCASSLVADYTYEQYFGPGTRLTVT.

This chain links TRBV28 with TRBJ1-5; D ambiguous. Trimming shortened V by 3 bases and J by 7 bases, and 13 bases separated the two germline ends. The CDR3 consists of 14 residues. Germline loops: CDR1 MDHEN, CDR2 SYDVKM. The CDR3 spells CASSLGPVGQPQHF. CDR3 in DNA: TGTGCCAGCAGTTTGGGCCCGGTTGGCCAGCCCCAGCATTTT.

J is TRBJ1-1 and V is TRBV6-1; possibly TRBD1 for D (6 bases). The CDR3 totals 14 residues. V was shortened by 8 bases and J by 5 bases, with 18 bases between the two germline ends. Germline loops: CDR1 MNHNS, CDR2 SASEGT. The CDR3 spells CASGYQGPETEAFF. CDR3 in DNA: TGTGCCAGCGGATATCAGGGGCCGGAGACTGAAGCTTTCTTT.

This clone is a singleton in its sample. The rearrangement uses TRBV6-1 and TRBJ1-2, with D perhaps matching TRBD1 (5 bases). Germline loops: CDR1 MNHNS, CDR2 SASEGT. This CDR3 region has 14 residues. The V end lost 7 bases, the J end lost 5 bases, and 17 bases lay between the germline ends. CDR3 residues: CASIGGALRYGYTF. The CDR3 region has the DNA TGTGCCAGCATCGGAGGGGCCCTACGATATGGCTACACCTTC.

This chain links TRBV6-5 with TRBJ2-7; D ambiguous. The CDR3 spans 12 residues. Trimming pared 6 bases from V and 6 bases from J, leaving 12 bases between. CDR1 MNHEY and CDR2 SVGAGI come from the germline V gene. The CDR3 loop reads CASSRPSGEQYF. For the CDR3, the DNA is TGTGCCAGCAGCAGGCCCTCTGGCGAGCAGTACTTC.

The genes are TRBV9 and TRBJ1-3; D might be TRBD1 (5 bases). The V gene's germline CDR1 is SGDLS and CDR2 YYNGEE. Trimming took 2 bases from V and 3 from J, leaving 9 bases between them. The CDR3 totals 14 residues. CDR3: CASSVGRDGNTIYF. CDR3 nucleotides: TGTGCCAGCAGCGTCGGCAGGGATGGAAACACCATATATTTT.

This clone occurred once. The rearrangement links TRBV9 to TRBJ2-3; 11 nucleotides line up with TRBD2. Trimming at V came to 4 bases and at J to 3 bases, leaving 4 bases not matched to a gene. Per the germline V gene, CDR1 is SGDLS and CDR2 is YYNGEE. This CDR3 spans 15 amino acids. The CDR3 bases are TGTGCCAGCAGCTTGGGACTAGCGGAAACAGATACGCAGTATTTT. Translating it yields CASSLGLAETDTQYF.

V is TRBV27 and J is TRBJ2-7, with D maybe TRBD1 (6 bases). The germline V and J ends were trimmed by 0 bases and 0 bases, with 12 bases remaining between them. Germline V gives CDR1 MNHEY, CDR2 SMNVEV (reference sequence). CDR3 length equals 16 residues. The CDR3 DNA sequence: TGTGCCAGCAGTTTATCCTCAGGGGAGATCTCCTACGAGCAGTACTTC. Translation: CASSLSSGEISYEQYF.

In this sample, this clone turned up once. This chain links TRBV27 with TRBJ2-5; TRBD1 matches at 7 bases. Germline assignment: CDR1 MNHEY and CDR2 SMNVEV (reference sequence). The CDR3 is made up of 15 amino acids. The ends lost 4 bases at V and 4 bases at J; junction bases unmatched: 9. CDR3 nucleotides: TGTGCCAGCAGTTCCCACAGGGGCGCGGTAGAGACCCAGTACTTC. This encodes CASSSHRGAVETQYF.

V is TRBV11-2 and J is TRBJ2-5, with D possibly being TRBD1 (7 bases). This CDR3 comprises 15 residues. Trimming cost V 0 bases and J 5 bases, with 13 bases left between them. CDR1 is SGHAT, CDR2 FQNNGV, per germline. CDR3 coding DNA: TGTGCCAGCAGCTTAGAGGCCCCAGGGGGGGAGACCCAGTACTTC. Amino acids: CASSLEAPGGETQYF.

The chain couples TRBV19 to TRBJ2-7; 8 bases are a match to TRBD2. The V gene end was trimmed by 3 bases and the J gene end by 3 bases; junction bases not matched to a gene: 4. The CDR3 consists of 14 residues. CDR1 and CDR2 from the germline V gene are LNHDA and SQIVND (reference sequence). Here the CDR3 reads CASSMGRGGYEQYF. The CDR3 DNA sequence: TGTGCCAGTAGTATGGGACGGGGGGGCTACGAGCAGTACTTC.

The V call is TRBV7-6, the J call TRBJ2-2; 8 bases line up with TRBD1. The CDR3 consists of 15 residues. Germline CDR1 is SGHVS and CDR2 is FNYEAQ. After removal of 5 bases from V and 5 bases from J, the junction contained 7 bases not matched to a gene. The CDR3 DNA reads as TGTGCCAGCAGCCACCGGACAGGGTGGACCGGGGAGCTGTTTTTT. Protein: CASSHRTGWTGELFF.

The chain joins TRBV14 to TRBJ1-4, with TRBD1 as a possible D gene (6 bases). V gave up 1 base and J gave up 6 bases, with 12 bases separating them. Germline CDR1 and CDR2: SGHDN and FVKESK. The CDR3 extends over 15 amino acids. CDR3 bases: TGTGCCAGCAGCCAAGTTGGGGGGGCCGATGAAAAACTGTTTTTT. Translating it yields CASSQVGGADEKLFF.

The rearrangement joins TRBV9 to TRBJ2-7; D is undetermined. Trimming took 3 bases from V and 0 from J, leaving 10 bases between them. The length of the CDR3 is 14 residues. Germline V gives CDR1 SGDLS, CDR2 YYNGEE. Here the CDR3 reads CASSAEQSSYEQYF. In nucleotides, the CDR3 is TGTGCCAGCAGCGCCGAACAGAGCTCCTACGAGCAGTACTTC.

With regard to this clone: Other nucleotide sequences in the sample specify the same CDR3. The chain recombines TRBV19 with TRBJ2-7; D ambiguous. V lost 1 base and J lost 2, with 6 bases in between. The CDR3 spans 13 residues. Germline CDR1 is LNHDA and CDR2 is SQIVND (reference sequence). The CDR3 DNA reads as TGTGCCAGTAGTATAGGAGGAACCTACGAGCAGTACTTC. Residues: CASSIGGTYEQYF.

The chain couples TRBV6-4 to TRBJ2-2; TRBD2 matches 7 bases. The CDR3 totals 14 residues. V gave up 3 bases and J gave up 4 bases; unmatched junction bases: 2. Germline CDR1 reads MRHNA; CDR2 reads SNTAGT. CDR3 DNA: TGTGCCAGCAGTGAGCGGGGGACCACCGGGGAGCTGTTTTTT. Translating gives CASSERGTTGELFF.